This T cell receptor (beta chain) was profiled in a study of shared clonotypes between healthy human individuals. The study, taken as a whole, reports: Some naive CD4 clonotypes, around 4.9%, turned up in common across four donors.

Method: immunoSEQ multiplex PCR; TCRdb's copy keeps in-frame clones and lacks some. In the table there are about 700,000 clones, approximately 74% of which are singletons. Turning to this clone: Antigen unknown.

CDR3 length: 15 residues. Unmatched junction bases numbered 6, after V lost 4 bases and J lost 1 base. Germline V gene data show CDR1 as PRHDT and CDR2 as FYEKMQ (reference sequence). The source is a woman aged 25 to 45 in good health. The sample was memory CD4+ T cells sorted from blood. Subset noted: CD45RA-negative fraction. The gene calls are TRBV13 and TRBJ2-7; 8 bases match TRBD1. This CDR3 is CASSSQGARSYEQYF. CDR3 coding DNA: TGTGCCAGCAGCTCCCAGGGGGCGCGATCCTACGAGCAGTACTTC.